This record concerns one T cell receptor beta chain sequence. The source of the sample is a study of blood T cell repertoires in COVID-19. Symptom resolution, clearance, or two negative PCRs marked the recovered donors of Cohort 3. Per the germline V gene, CDR1 is SGHDT and CDR2 is YYEEEE. The CDR3 has 14 residues. Trimming took 5 bases from V and 1 from J, leaving 12 bases between them. Original data processing: Amplification from reference gene primers served as the basis for estimated nucleated cell counts. Profiling relied on immunoSEQ multiplex PCR, and the TCRdb table lists in-frame clones only, not all of them. V and J calls and clone size are copied from that table; D and trimming were computed from the DNA. The sample has around 200,000 clones, approximately 78% seen once; the top ten hold around 9%.

The clonotype originates from a man aged 40-49 years who had recovered from COVID-19. The chain couples TRBV5-6 to TRBJ1-1; D ambiguous. The sequenced material came from PBMCs or T cells enriched from blood (not recorded which). Written as DNA, the CDR3 is TGTGCCAGCAGATTGCAGGTGGGGAACACTGAAGCTTTCTTT. It yields the protein CASRLQVGNTEAFF.